A selection of T cell receptor beta chains follows, all from one sample in a study of T cell changes during pregnancy in multiple sclerosis. Only in-frame clones appear in the TCRdb table, and some are missing; sequencing was by immunoSEQ multiplex PCR. The data show 25,000 to 35,000 clones, around nine tenths seen once. Sequenced material: CD8+ T cells from peripheral blood mononuclear cells, taken in the first trimester of pregnancy. The receptors come from a female donor with multiple sclerosis, enrolled in a pregnancy study. Each CDR3 is given with its conserved first and last residue. A D gene is named only where the DNA matches it firmly. The size of a clone is reported for some rows only, either as once, few or many, or as a class for expanded clones.

-,TRBV6-5,-,TRBJ2-7,13,TGTGCCAGCAGTTTGGGCCCTCTCTACGAGCAGTACTTC,CASSLGPLYEQYF
-,TRBV2,TRBD1,TRBJ1-1,15,TGTGCCAGCAGTGAGGACAGGGGGAGGAACACTGAAGCTTTCTTT,CASSEDRGRNTEAFF
-,TRBV11-3,TRBD1,TRBJ2-2,15,TGTGCCAGCAGGCCTGGACAGGGGGACACCGGGGAGCTGTTTTTT,CASRPGQGDTGELFF
-,TRBV7-2,TRBD2,TRBJ2-1,16,TGTGCCAGCAGCCCATCTAGCGGGAGGGCCCCGGATGAGCAGTTCTTC,CASSPSSGRAPDEQFF
-,TRBV2,TRBD1,TRBJ1-2,17,TGTGCCAGCAGTGAAAGAGGGGGCATGGTTTTAGACTATGGCTACACCTTC,CASSERGGMVLDYGYTF
-,TRBV6-4,TRBD2,TRBJ2-3,16,TGTGCCAGCAGTGACTCACCAGCGGGAGGCACAGATACGCAGTATTTT,CASSDSPAGGTDTQYF
-,TRBV9,-,TRBJ2-7,13,TGTGCCAGCAGCGTAGATACGGGCTACGAGCAGTACTTC,CASSVDTGYEQYF
-,TRBV7-2,-,TRBJ1-5,15,TGTGCCAGTGCCCTGCGGGGACGGAGCAATCAGCCCCAGCATTTT,CASALRGRSNQPQHF
once,TRBV5-1,TRBD2,TRBJ2-1,15,TGCGCCAGCAGCTTTAGCGGGAGGGCCAACCATGAGCAGTTCTTC,CASSFSGRANHEQFF
once,TRBV5-1,-,TRBJ1-2,17,TGCGCCAGCAGCCGTGCCGGGAGCTTAAAAGCTGACTATGGCTACACCTTC,CASSRAGSLKADYGYTF
once,TRBV5-1,-,TRBJ2-1,17,TGCGCCAGCAGCTCTACGGACCTGACTAGTGTCTACAATGAGCAGTTCTTC,CASSSTDLTSVYNEQFF
-,TRBV11-3,-,TRBJ2-1,17,TGTGCCAGCAGCTTAGGAGAGGTCGGGAGAAGCGGGAATGAGCAGTTCTTC,CASSLGEVGRSGNEQFF
-,TRBV28,TRBD2,TRBJ2-1,16,TGTGCCAGCAGTTTAGGGCTAGCGGGACCCTACAATGAGCAGTTCTTC,CASSLGLAGPYNEQFF
-,TRBV4-1,-,TRBJ2-1,13,TGCGCCAGCAGCCAAGGACTCTACAATGAGCAGTTCTTC,CASSQGLYNEQFF
-,TRBV4-2,-,TRBJ2-1,16,TGTGCCAGCAGCCAAGAATACCGAGACTACTACAATGAGCAGTTCTTC,CASSQEYRDYYNEQFF
-,TRBV19,TRBD1,TRBJ1-2,17,TGTGCCAGTAGCTCCGGGACAGAGTATCATTCTAACTATGGCTACACCTTC,CASSSGTEYHSNYGYTF
-,TRBV5-6,TRBD1,TRBJ1-5,15,TGTGCCAGCAGCTCCCGGGACAGGGGCAATCAGCCCCAGCATTTT,CASSSRDRGNQPQHF
-,TRBV14,TRBD1,TRBJ2-1,15,TGTGCCAGCAGCCAACTGGGACAGAACTACAATGAGCAGTTCTTC,CASSQLGQNYNEQFF
-,TRBV6-1,TRBD1,TRBJ1-2,14,TGTGCCAGCAGTGAGAACAGGGGTAACTATGGCTACACCTTC,CASSENRGNYGYTF
-,TRBV10-1,-,TRBJ2-7,13,TGCGCCAGCAGTGACAGGGCCACCTACGAGCAGTACTTC,CASSDRATYEQYF
-,TRBV7-2,-,TRBJ2-7,16,TGTGCCAGCAGCTTAGCGCCCCAACCCAGCTCCTACGAGCAGTACTTC,CASSLAPQPSSYEQYF
-,TRBV13,TRBD2,TRBJ2-3,16,TGTGCCAGCAGCTCCGGACTAGCGCGAGGCACAGATACGCAGTATTTT,CASSSGLARGTDTQYF
-,TRBV27,TRBD2,TRBJ2-1,15,TGTGCCAGCAGTCCACTGCGGGAGGGCCTCAATGAGCAGTTCTTC,CASSPLREGLNEQFF
-,TRBV27,TRBD2,TRBJ2-3,15,TGTGCCAGCAGTTTATCGATAGCGGGAGTGGATACGCAGTATTTT,CASSLSIAGVDTQYF
once,TRBV6-6,TRBD1,TRBJ1-2,14,TGTGCCAGCAGTTACAGAGGACAGGGGGGTGGCTACACCTTC,CASSYRGQGGGYTF
-,TRBV28,TRBD1,TRBJ1-5,16,TGTGCCAGCAGCAAGTCCGGACAGGGGGCCGGACAGCCCCAGCATTTT,CASSKSGQGAGQPQHF
-,TRBV5-6,TRBD2,TRBJ2-7,13,TGTGCCAGCAGGGGGACTATCACCTACGAGCAGTACTTC,CASRGTITYEQYF